The clone carrying this T cell receptor beta chain has only a few counts. The data were taken from a study of blood T cells in healthy people across ages. Using a J-beta primer mix together with a sample-barcoded 5' primer, a second PCR was run for roughly 7 to 12 cycles. TCRdb processed the 5' RACE reads anew with MiXCR; each CDR3 protein has one entry. The sample shows nearly 1 million distinct CDR3 sequences, around 54% of them seen only once. V was pared by 5 bases and J by 5 bases, with 9 bases between. Germline V gene data show CDR1 as KGHSH and CDR2 as LQKENI. The CDR3 is made up of 12 amino acids.

This receptor was identified in a woman aged 60 to 75 in good health. The chain links TRBV18 to TRBJ2-5; D unresolved. Sequencing was performed on blood. CDR3 amino acids: CASSISVETQYF. The CDR3 DNA is TGTGCCAGCTCAATTTCGGTGGAGACCCAGTACTTC.